This TCR beta chain was found in a study of early T cells in non-severe SARS-CoV-2 infection. Findings and caveats of the study: Database matching using VDJdb favored anti-spike CD8 responses, with private and CD4 specificities left missing.

Between the trimmed V and J ends, which lost 2 bases and 2 bases, there was a span of 9 bases. The germline V gene has CDR1 LNHNV and CDR2 YYDKDF (reference sequence). There are 14 residues in the CDR3. Note on this clonotype: Its target is not known.

TCRdb passed the 5' RACE reads through MiXCR, listing each CDR3 protein once. The sample has around 80,000 distinct CDR3 sequences, more than 9% seen once. The chain is built from TRBV15 and TRBJ2-5; a weak D match, TRBD1 (5 bases). The receptor was isolated from an adult who was a healthcare worker with PCR-confirmed SARS-CoV-2 infection or an uninfected control (not recorded which). The sample in question was whole blood, obtained at baseline. This chain's CDR3 is CATSRKTDQETQYF. For the CDR3, the DNA is TGTGCCACCAGCAGAAAGACAGATCAAGAGACCCAGTACTTC. Variable domain in full (rest from reference TRBV15 and TRBJ2-5): DAMVIQNPRYQVTQFGKPVTLSCSQTLNHNVMYWYQQKSSQAPKLLFHYYDKDFNNEADTPDNFQSRRPNTSFCFLDIRSPGLGDTAMYLCATSRKTDQETQYFGPGTRLLVL.